One sample yielded the 2 T cell receptor beta chains listed below, sequenced in a study of T cell clones after liver transplantation. The assay was immunoSEQ multiplex PCR, and TCRdb's table has in-frame clones only and misses some. Of fewer than 65,000 clones listed, 60% to 80% are singletons. The sample was CD4+ T cells from blood, taken at the 22-month timepoint. The receptor source for this set is a human patient who received a liver transplant. The graft donor may have given rise to some T cells.

This sequence joins TRBV11-2 and TRBJ1-1; D is possibly TRBD1 (5 bases). The length of the CDR3 is 15 residues. CDR1 and CDR2 (germline): SGHAT, FQNNGV. V was cut by 5 bases and J by 4 bases, with 17 bases left in between. CDR3 residues: CASSPQTPGLTEAFF. The CDR3, as DNA: TGTGCCAGCAGCCCACAGACCCCGGGGCTCACTGAAGCTTTCTTT.

The chain links TRBV9 to TRBJ1-1; 7 positions match TRBD1. The CDR3 totals 15 residues. Germline V gives CDR1 SGDLS, CDR2 YYNGEE. J was trimmed by 5 bases and V by 0 bases; bases with no gene match: 7. CDR3 DNA: TGTGCCAGCAGCGTAGCCTTCGACAGGGCGACTGAAGCTTTCTTT. Amino acid sequence: CASSVAFDRATEAFF.